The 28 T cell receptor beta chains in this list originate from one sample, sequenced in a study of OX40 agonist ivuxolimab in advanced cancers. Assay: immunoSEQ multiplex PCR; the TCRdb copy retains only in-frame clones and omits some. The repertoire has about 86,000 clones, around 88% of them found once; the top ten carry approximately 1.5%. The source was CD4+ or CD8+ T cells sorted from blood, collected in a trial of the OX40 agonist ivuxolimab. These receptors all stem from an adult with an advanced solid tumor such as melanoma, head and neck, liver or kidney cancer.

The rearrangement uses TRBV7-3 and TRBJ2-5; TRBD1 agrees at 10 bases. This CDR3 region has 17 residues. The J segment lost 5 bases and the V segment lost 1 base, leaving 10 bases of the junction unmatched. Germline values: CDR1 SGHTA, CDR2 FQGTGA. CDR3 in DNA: TGTGCCAGCAGCTTAAGGCCGTCCGGACAGGGGGGCGAGACCCAGTACTTC. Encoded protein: CASSLRPSGQGGETQYF.

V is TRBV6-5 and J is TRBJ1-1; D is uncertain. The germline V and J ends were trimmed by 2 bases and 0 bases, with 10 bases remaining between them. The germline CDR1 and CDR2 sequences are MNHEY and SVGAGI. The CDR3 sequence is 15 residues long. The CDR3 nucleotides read TGTGCCAGCAGTTACGGAGAGAACTTGAACACTGAAGCTTTCTTT. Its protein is CASSYGENLNTEAFF.

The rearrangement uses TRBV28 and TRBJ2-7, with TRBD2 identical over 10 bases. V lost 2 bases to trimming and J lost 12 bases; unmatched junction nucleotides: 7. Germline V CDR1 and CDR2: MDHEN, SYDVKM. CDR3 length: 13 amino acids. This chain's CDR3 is CASSLGTSVVRYF. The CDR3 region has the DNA TGTGCCAGCAGTTTAGGGACTAGCGTTGTGCGGTACTTC.

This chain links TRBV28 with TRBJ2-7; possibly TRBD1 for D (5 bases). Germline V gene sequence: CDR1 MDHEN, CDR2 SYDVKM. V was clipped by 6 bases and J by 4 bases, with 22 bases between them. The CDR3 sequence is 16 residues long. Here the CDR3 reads CASSGSGLTLRYEQYF. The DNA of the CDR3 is TGTGCCAGCAGCGGATCAGGGCTTACATTAAGATACGAGCAGTACTTC.

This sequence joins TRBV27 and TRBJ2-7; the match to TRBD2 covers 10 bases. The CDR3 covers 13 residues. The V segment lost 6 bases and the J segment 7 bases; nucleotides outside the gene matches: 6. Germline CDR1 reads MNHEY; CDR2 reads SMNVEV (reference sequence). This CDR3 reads CASRPSGGREQYF. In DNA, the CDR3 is TGTGCCAGCAGACCTAGCGGGGGCCGAGAGCAGTACTTC.

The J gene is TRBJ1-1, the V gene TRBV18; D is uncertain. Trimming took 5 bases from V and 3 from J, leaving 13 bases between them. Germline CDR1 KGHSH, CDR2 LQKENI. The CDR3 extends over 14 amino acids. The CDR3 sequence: CASSERASDTEAFF. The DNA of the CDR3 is TGTGCCAGCTCAGAAAGGGCTTCGGACACTGAAGCTTTCTTT. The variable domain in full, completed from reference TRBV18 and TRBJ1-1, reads NAGVMQNPRHLVRRRGQEARLRCSPMKGHSHVYWYRQLPEEGLKFMVYLQKENIIDESGMPKERFSAEFPKEGPSILRIQQVVRGDSAAYFCASSERASDTEAFFGQGTRLTVV.

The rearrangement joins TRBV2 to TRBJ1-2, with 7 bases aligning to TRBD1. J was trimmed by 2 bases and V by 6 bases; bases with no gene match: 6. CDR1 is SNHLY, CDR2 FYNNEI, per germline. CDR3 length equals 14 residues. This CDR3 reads CASRLTGNNYGYTF. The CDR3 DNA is TGTGCCAGCAGGTTGACAGGGAACAACTATGGCTACACCTTC.

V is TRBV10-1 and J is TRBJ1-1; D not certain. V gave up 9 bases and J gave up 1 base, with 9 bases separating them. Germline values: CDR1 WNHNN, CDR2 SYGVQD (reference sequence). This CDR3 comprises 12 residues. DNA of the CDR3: TGCGCCAGTTCCCGGGGGAACACTGAAGCTTTCTTT. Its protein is CASSRGNTEAFF.

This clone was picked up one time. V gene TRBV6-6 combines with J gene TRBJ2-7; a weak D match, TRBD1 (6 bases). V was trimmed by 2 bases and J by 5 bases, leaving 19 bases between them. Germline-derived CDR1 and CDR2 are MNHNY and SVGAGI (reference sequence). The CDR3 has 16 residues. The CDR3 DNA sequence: TGTGCCAGCAGTTACATCTCTAGGGGGTTCCGCGACGAGCAGTACTTC. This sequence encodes CASSYISRGFRDEQYF.

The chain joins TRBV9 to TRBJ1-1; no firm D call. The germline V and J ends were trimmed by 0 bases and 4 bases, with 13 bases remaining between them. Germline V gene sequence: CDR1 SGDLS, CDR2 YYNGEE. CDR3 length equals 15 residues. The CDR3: CASSVEVSGRTEAFF. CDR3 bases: TGTGCCAGCAGCGTAGAAGTTTCGGGTCGCACTGAAGCTTTCTTT.

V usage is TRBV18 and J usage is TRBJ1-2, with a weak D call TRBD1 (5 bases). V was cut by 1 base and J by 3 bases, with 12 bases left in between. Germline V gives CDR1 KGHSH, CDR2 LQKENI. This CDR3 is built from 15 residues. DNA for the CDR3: TGTGCCAGCTCACCACTGGGCAGGGCCGACTATGGCTACACCTTC. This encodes CASSPLGRADYGYTF.

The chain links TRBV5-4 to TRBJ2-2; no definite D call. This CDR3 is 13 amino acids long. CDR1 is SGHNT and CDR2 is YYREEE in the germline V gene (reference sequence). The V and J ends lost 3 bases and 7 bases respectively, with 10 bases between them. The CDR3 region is CASSSELNGELFF. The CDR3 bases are TGTGCCAGCAGCTCGGAACTCAACGGGGAGCTGTTTTTT.

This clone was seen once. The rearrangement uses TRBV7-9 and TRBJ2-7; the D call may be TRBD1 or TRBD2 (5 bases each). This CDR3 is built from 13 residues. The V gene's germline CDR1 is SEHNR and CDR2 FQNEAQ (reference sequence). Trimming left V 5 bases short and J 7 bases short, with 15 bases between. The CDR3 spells CASSLQGTGEQYF. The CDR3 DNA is TGTGCCAGCAGCCTCCAAGGGACGGGTGAGCAGTACTTC.

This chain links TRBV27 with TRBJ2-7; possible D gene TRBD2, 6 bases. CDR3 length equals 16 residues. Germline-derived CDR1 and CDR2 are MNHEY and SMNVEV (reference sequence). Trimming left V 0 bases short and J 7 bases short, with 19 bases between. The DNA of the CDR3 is TGTGCCAGCAGTTTATCCGGGGGACTCGGGCTGAGAGAGCAGTACTTC. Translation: CASSLSGGLGLREQYF.

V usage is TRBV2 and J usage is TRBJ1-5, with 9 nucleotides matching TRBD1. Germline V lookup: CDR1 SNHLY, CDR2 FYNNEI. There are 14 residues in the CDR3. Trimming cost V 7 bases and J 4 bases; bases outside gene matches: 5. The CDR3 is CASTQTGGNQPQHF. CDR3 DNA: TGTGCCAGCACCCAGACAGGGGGTAATCAGCCCCAGCATTTT.

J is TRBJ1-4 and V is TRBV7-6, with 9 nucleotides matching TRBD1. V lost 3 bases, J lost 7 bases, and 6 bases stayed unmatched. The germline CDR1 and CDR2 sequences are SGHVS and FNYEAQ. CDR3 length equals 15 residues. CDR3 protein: CASSLGQGGSEKLFF. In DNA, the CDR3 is TGTGCCAGCAGCTTGGGACAGGGAGGGAGTGAAAAACTGTTTTTT.

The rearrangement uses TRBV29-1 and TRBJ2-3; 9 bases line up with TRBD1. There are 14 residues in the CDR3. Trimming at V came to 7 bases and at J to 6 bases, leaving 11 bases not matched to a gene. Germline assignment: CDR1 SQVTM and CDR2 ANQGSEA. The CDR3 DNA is TGCAGCGGCCGACCGGGACAGGGTTACGATACGCAGTATTTT. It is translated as CSGRPGQGYDTQYF.

CDR3 bases: TGTGCCAGCAGCCCTGGACAGCTAGAGACCCAGTACTTC. It codes for CASSPGQLETQYF. The rearrangement uses TRBV7-3 and TRBJ2-5, with D maybe TRBD1 (6 bases). Germline-derived CDR1 and CDR2 are SGHTA and FQGTGA. Trimming shortened V by 5 bases and J by 4 bases, and 11 bases separated the two germline ends. CDR3 size: 13 residues.

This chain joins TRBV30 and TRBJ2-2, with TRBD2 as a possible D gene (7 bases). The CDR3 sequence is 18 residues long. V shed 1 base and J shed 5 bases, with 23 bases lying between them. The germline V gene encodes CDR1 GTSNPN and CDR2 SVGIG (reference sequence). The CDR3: CAWSAPPGGGRGTGELFF. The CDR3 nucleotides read TGTGCCTGGAGTGCACCCCCCGGCGGGGGCCGAGGGACCGGGGAGCTGTTTTTT.

DNA of the CDR3: TGTGCCAGCAGCGTAGGGACGGGGGTAAGCTACGAGCAGTACTTC. Protein sequence: CASSVGTGVSYEQYF. V usage is TRBV9 and J usage is TRBJ2-7; tentatively, D is TRBD2 (6 bases). This CDR3 is 15 amino acids long. The germline gives CDR1 SGDLS, CDR2 YYNGEE. With 0 bases removed from V and 3 bases from J, the gap between germline ends came to 13 bases.

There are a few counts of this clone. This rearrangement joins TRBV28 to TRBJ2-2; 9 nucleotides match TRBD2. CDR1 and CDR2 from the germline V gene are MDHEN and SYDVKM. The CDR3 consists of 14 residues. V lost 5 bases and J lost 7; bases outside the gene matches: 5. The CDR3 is CASSPALAGGELFF. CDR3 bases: TGTGCCAGCAGTCCCGCACTAGCGGGCGGGGAGCTGTTTTTT.

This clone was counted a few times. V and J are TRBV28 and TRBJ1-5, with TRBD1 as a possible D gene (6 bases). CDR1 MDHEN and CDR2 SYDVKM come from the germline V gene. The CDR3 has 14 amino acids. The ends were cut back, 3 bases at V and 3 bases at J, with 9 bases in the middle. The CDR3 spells CASSFAGANQPQHF. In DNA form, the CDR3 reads TGTGCCAGCAGTTTCGCAGGGGCCAATCAGCCCCAGCATTTT.

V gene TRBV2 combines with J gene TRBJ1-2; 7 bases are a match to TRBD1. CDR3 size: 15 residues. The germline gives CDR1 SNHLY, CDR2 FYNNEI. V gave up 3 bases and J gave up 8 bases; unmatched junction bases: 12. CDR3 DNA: TGTGCCAGCAGTGACTTCGGAACAGGGGCCCTGGGCTACACCTTC. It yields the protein CASSDFGTGALGYTF.

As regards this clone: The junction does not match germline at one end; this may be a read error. This CDR3 is CASREVRGAGEQYF. DNA for the CDR3: TGTGCCAGCCGTGAGGTACGGGGGGCTGGCGAGCAGTACTTC. V is TRBV2 and J is TRBJ2-7, with a tentative D call TRBD2 (7 bases). This CDR3 has 14 amino acids. Germline lookup yields CDR1 SNHLY and CDR2 FYNNEI.

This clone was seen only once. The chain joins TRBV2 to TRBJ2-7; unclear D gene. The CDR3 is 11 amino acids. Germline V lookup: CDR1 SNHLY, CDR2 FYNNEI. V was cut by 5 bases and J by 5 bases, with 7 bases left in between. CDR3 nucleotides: TGTGCCAGCAGTCCGTTCCACGAGCAGTACTTC. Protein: CASSPFHEQYF.

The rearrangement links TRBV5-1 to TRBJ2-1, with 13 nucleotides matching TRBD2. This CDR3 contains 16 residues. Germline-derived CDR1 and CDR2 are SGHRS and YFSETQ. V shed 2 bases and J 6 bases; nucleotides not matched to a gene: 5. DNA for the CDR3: TGCGCCAGCAGCTTCCAAACTAGCGGGAGGGGCAATGAGCAGTTCTTC. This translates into CASSFQTSGRGNEQFF.

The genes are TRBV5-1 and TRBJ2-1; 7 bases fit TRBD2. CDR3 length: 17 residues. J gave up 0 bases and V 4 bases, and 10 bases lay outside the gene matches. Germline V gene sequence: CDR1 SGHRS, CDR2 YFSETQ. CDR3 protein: CASSPSRAGSSYNEQFF. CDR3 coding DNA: TGCGCCAGCAGCCCCTCAAGAGCGGGATCCTCCTACAATGAGCAGTTCTTC.

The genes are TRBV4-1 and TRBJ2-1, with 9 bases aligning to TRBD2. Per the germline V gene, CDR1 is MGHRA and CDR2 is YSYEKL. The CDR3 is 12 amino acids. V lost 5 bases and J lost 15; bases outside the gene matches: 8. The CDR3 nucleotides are TGCGCCAGCAGCTATCCGGGACTAGCACCGTTCTTC. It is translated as CASSYPGLAPFF.